Listed below are T cell receptor beta chains from one sample, sequenced in a study of blood T cell repertoires in COVID-19. Assay: immunoSEQ multiplex PCR; the TCRdb copy retains only in-frame clones and omits some. The data show 150,000 or so clones, approximately 81% seen once. The sample was PBMCs or T cells enriched from blood (not recorded which). The receptors here all came from a woman aged 40 to 50 with acute COVID-19. Both conserved end residues are part of each CDR3. The D gene is left open where the match is weak. Size tells how often a clone was seen (once, few, many) or the class of an expanded clone, and some rows leave it out.

v_gene	abundance	j_gene	d_gene	CDR3nt	CDR3aa
TRBV7-8	.	TRBJ2-1	TRBD2	TGTGCCAGCAGCCAAGGACTAGCAGCCGTCGATGAGCAGTTCTTC	CASSQGLAAVDEQFF
TRBV7-8	.	TRBJ2-5	TRBD1	TGTGCCAGCAGCTCATCCCAGGGGGCGAGAGAGACCCAGTACTTC	CASSSSQGARETQYF
TRBV30	.	TRBJ2-2	.	TGTGCCTGGAGTGTAGCGGTAATACAGATCTCCGGGGAGCTGTTTTTT	CAWSVAVIQISGELFF
TRBV4-2	once	TRBJ2-3	TRBD2	TGTGCCAGCAGCCGGGAAGGGTTCTCTAGCGGGAGCGAGAAACCTAGCACAGATACGCAGTATTTT	CASSREGFSSGSEKPSTDTQYF
TRBV5-5	.	TRBJ1-3	TRBD1	TGTGCCAGCAGCTTGGCAGGGGGCACCGGAAACACCATATATTTT	CASSLAGGTGNTIYF
TRBV5-1	few	TRBJ2-7	.	TGCGCCAGCAGCCCGGAGGGGTCGGGGCTCTACGAGCAGTACTTC	CASSPEGSGLYEQYF
TRBV11-2	once	TRBJ2-2	TRBD2	TGTGCCAGCAGCTTTGAACTAGCGGGAGTAAGTCGAGGGGAGCTGTTTTTT	CASSFELAGVSRGELFF
TRBV5-1	many	TRBJ1-2	TRBD1	TGCGCCAGCAGCTCAGGGGGACAGTACTATGGCTACACCTTC	CASSSGGQYYGYTF
TRBV25-1	.	TRBJ1-1	TRBD1	TGTGCCAGCAAGGACCTACAGGGGGCGAGCACTGAAGCTTTCTTT	CASKDLQGASTEAFF
TRBV9	.	TRBJ2-2	TRBD2	TGTGCCAGCAGCGTTAGACTAGCGGGAGAGGACACCGGGGAGCTGTTTTTT	CASSVRLAGEDTGELFF
TRBV5-6	.	TRBJ1-2	.	TGTGCCAGCAGCTTGGAGCTCAACTATGGCTACACCTTC	CASSLELNYGYTF
TRBV27	.	TRBJ1-5	TRBD1	TGTGCCAGCAGTTTAGGACAGGGGTATCAGCCCCAGCATTTT	CASSLGQGYQPQHF
TRBV6-5	.	TRBJ2-1	TRBD2	TGTGCCAGCAGTCTCGCTGCGGGAGCCTACAATGAGCAGTTCTTC	CASSLAAGAYNEQFF
TRBV2	.	TRBJ1-6	.	TGTGCCAGCAGTGGTTACAAGAACGATTATAATTCACCCCTCCACTTT	CASSGYKNDYNSPLHF
TRBV7-3	.	TRBJ2-1	.	TGTGCCAGCAGCTCGCAGCCAGGGTCAGGCGTCGATGAGCAGTTCTTC	CASSSQPGSGVDEQFF
TRBV30	.	TRBJ1-1	TRBD1	TGTGCCTGGAGTGTTAGCTGGGGGACAGGGGGAGCTGAAGCTTTCTTT	CAWSVSWGTGGAEAFF
TRBV27	.	TRBJ2-7	TRBD2	TGTGCCAGCAGTATTACTAGCGGGGGGCCCTACGAGCAGTACTTC	CASSITSGGPYEQYF
TRBV12-3/TRBV12-4	.	TRBJ2-2	.	TGTGCCAGCAGAAGACAGGACACCGGGGAGCTGTTTTTT	CASRRQDTGELFF
TRBV19	.	TRBJ2-3	.	TGTGCCAGTAGTATAGGCAGGCCCGATACGCAGTATTTT	CASSIGRPDTQYF
TRBV15	.	TRBJ1-2	.	TGTGCCACCAGCAGAGGGCAGGACTATGGCTACACCTTC	CATSRGQDYGYTF
TRBV19	.	TRBJ1-2	.	TGTGCCAGTAGTATGCTGGCAGGGCTTGGTTATGGCTACACCTTC	CASSMLAGLGYGYTF
TRBV27	.	TRBJ2-7	.	TGTGCCAGCAGTTTAGAGCGGGCTAGCTCCTACGAGCAGTACTTC	CASSLERASSYEQYF
TRBV21-1	.	TRBJ1-6	.	TGTGCCAGCAGGTCCGGGACACTAGAAAAGGTCTATAATTCACCCCTCCACTTT	CASRSGTLEKVYNSPLHF
TRBV28	.	TRBJ2-1	TRBD2	TGTGCCAGCAGTTTGGGACTAGCGGGAACTATAAGGGATGAGCAGTTCTTC	CASSLGLAGTIRDEQFF
TRBV10-3	.	TRBJ2-3	.	TGTGCCATCAAGCAGGGAACAAGCACAGATACGCAGTATTTT	CAIKQGTSTDTQYF
TRBV3-1/TRBV3-2	.	TRBJ2-2	TRBD2	TGTGCCAGCAGCCAAGGCAGCGGGAGCAGGTCCGGGGAGCTGTTTTTT	CASSQGSGSRSGELFF
TRBV2	.	TRBJ1-5	.	TGTGCCAGTACTGCAAGGGGGTCTAGCAATCAGCCCCAGCATTTT	CASTARGSSNQPQHF
TRBV5-1	.	TRBJ2-3	TRBD2	TGCGCCAGCAGCTCGACTAGCGGGAGGCGCACAGATACGCAGTATTTT	CASSSTSGRRTDTQYF
TRBV3-1/TRBV3-2	.	TRBJ1-1	TRBD1	TGTGCCAGCAGCCAAGGACAGGGGGGAGGTGAAGCTTTCTTT	CASSQGQGGGEAFF
TRBV25-1	.	TRBJ2-5	.	TGTGCCAGCAGTGGCCGCAGGGCACAAGAGACCCAGTACTTC	CASSGRRAQETQYF
TRBV7-9	.	TRBJ1-2	TRBD1	TGTGCCAGCAGCTTAGTTTCACCGACAGGGGAACATGGCTACACCTTC	CASSLVSPTGEHGYTF
TRBV19	.	TRBJ1-5	.	TGTGCCAGTAGTAGCCAGGGCAATCAGCCCCAGCATTTT	CASSSQGNQPQHF
TRBV19	.	TRBJ1-5	TRBD1	TGTGCCAGCCTACAACCTACAGGGGGGCAGCCCCAGCATTTT	CASLQPTGGQPQHF
TRBV5-6	.	TRBJ1-2	.	TGTGCCAGCAGCCGGGTGGGTAACTATGGCTACACCTTC	CASSRVGNYGYTF
TRBV5-6	.	TRBJ1-1	.	TGTGCCAGCAACCCTCGAACGGGTGAAGCTTTCTTT	CASNPRTGEAFF
TRBV5-4	.	TRBJ1-2	TRBD1	TGTGCCAGCAGCCTATCGACAGGGGGCAGCTATGGCTACACCTTC	CASSLSTGGSYGYTF
TRBV9	.	TRBJ2-1	TRBD2	TGTGCCAGCAGCACTCGGGGTAGCGGGAGTGTGAGAAGCTCCTACAATGAGCAGTTCTTC	CASSTRGSGSVRSSYNEQFF
TRBV28	once	TRBJ1-4	.	TGTGCCAGCAGTTTAGATCAGGGGCAACGGGAAAAACTGTTTTTT	CASSLDQGQREKLFF
TRBV5-1	.	TRBJ2-7	.	TGCGCCAGCAGCTTGGTTATGGCTCCCTTCTCCTACGAGCAGTACTTC	CASSLVMAPFSYEQYF
TRBV29-1	.	TRBJ2-3	.	TGCAGCGTTGTGGAGGGACTCAGCACAGATACGCAGTATTTT	CSVVEGLSTDTQYF
TRBV7-3	.	TRBJ2-3	TRBD2	TGTGCCAGCAGCTTAACGACCGGGACTAGCGGGAGGGTCTCAGATACGCAGTATTTT	CASSLTTGTSGRVSDTQYF
TRBV25-1	.	TRBJ2-1	.	TGTGCCAGCAGTGAACTCGTAAACTCCTACAATGAGCAGTTCTTC	CASSELVNSYNEQFF
TRBV10-3	.	TRBJ2-1	TRBD2	TGTGCCATCAGTGGACGGACTAGCGGGAGGGGAGCGTCCTACAATGAGCAGTTCTTC	CAISGRTSGRGASYNEQFF
TRBV15	.	TRBJ2-3	.	TGTGCCACCAGCAGAGAGCGGCAGACCACAGATACGCAGTATTTT	CATSRERQTTDTQYF
TRBV29-1	.	TRBJ2-5	TRBD1	TGCAGCGCCGACGTGGACAGGGGGCGAATGCCGTACTTC	CSADVDRGRMPYF
TRBV9	.	TRBJ2-2	TRBD1	TGTGCCAGCAGCGTTACGACCGCGACAGGGCTGGATCCTACCGGGGAGCTGTTTTTT	CASSVTTATGLDPTGELFF
TRBV4-2	.	TRBJ2-4	TRBD2	TGTGCCAGCAGCCCTCTCTTGGGGCTAGCGGGTGAGGTAGCCAAAAACATTCAGTACTTC	CASSPLLGLAGEVAKNIQYF
TRBV13	.	TRBJ2-3	.	TGTGCCAGCAGCCCGACTAGTGTAGTAGATACGCAGTATTTT	CASSPTSVVDTQYF
TRBV4-1	.	TRBJ1-2	TRBD1	TGCGCCAGCAGCCTCGCAGGGGGCGGCGGCTACACCTTC	CASSLAGGGGYTF
TRBV19	.	TRBJ1-5	.	TGTGCCAGTAGTATGGGCAGCTGGCAGCCCCAGCATTTT	CASSMGSWQPQHF
TRBV29-1	once	TRBJ2-1	TRBD2	TGCAGCGTTGTACTAGCGGGGTCCAATGAGCAGTTCTTC	CSVVLAGSNEQFF
TRBV15	.	TRBJ1-2	TRBD1	TGTGCCACCAGCAGAGCAGGGACAGGGCCAAACTATGGCTACACCTTC	CATSRAGTGPNYGYTF